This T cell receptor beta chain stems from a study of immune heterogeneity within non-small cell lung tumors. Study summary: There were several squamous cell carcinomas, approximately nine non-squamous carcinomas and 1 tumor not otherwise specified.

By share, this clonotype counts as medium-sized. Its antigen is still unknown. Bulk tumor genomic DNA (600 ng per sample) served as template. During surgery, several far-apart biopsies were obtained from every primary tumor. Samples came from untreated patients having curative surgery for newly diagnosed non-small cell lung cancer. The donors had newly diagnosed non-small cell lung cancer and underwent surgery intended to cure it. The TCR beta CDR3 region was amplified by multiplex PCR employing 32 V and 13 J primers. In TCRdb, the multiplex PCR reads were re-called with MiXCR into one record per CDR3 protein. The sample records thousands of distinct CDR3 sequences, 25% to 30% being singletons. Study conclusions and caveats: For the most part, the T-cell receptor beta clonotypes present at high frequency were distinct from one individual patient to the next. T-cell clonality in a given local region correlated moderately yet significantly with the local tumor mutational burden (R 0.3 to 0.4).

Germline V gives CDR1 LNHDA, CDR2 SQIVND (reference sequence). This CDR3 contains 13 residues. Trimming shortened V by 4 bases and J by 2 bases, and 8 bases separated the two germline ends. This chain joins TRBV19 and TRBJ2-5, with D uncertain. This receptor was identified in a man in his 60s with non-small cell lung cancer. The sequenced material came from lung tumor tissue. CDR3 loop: CASSRQRQETQYF. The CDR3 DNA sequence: TGTGCCAGTAGTAGGCAGAGACAAGAGACCCAGTACTTC.